Described below is a single T cell receptor (beta chain) sequence and its context. Here immunoSEQ multiplex PCR was the method, and the copy in TCRdb shows in-frame clones only, minus some. This table holds about 200,000 clones, about 83% found once. The V gene's germline CDR1 is MDHEN and CDR2 SYDVKM. The CDR3 is 14 amino acids. V was clipped by 4 bases and J by 4 bases, with 13 bases between them. This specimen belongs to a study of blood T cell repertoires in COVID-19. This chain links TRBV28 with TRBJ1-2; D is ambiguous. The sequenced sample consisted of PBMCs or T cells enriched from blood (not recorded which). The source of this sequence is a woman in her forties or fifties who had been exposed to COVID-19. The CDR3 nucleotides are TGTGCCAGCAGTTCCGGAGGGCTGGGCTATGGCTACACCTTC. Its protein is CASSSGGLGYGYTF.